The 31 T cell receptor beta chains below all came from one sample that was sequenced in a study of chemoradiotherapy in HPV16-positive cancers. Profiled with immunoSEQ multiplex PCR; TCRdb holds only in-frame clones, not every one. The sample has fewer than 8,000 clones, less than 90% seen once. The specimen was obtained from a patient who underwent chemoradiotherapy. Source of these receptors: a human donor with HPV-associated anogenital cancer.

The CDR3 DNA sequence: TGTGCCAGCAGGGACAGGGGGATAAGCGGCTACACCTTC. Translation: CASRDRGISGYTF. The rearrangement joins TRBV2 to TRBJ1-2; 10 bases match TRBD1. The V gene's germline CDR1 is SNHLY and CDR2 FYNNEI. The CDR3 loop spans 13 amino acids. Trimming cost V 6 bases and J 8 bases; bases outside gene matches: 6. Full variable domain (outside the CDR3, taken from reference TRBV2 and TRBJ1-2): EPEVTQTPSHQVTQMGQEVILRCVPISNHLYFYWYRQILGQKVEFLVSFYNNEISEKSEIFDDQFSVERPDGSNFTLKIRSTKLEDSAMYFCASRDRGISGYTFGSGTRLTVV.

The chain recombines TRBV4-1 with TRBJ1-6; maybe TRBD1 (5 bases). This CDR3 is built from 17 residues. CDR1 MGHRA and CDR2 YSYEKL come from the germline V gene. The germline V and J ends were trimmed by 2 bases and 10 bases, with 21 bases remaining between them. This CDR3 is CASSQTQLRGPLSPLHF. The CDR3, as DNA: TGCGCCAGCAGCCAAACCCAACTCCGGGGCCCCTTGTCACCCCTCCACTTT.

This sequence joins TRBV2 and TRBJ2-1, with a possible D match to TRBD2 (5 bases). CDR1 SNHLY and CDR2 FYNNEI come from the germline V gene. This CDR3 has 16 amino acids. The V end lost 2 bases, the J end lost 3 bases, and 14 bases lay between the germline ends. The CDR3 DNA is TGTGCCAGCAGTGAAACGCGGACTTTTGGCTACAATGAGCAGTTCTTC. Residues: CASSETRTFGYNEQFF.

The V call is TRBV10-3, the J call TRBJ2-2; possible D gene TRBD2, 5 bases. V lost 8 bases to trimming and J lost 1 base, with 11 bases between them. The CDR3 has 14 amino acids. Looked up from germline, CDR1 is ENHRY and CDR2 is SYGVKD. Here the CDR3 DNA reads TGTGCCATCGGTGCGGGTGGGAACACCGGGGAGCTGTTTTTT. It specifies CAIGAGGNTGELFF.

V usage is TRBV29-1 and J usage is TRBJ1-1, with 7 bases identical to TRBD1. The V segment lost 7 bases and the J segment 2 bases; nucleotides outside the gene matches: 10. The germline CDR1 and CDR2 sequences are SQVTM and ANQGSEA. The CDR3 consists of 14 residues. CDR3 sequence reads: CSGRGDRGNTEAFF. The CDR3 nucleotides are TGCAGCGGTCGCGGGGACAGAGGTAACACTGAAGCTTTCTTT.

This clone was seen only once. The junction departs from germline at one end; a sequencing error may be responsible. CDR3 sequence (DNA): TGTGCTAGCAGCTTAGGAGCGACAGGGTTGGGCGCCGCCGGGGAGCTGTTTTTT. Translated: CASSLGATGLGAAGELFF. The chain uses TRBV7-7 and TRBJ2-2; 7 bases are a match to TRBD1. This CDR3 has 18 residues. Looked up from germline, CDR1 is SSHAT and CDR2 is FNYEAQ (reference sequence).

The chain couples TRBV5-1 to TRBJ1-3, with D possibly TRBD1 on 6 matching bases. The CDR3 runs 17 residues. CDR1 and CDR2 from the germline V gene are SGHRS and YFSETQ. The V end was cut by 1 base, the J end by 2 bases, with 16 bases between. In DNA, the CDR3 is TGCGCCAGCAGCTTGAATCCCCGGCCAGGGGCTGGAAACACCATATATTTT. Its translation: CASSLNPRPGAGNTIYF.

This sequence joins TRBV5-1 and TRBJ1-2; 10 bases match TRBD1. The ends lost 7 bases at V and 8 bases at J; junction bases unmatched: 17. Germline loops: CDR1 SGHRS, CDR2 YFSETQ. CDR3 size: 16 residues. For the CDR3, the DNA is TGCGCCAGCCGAACGGGACAGGGGAGTCCAGTGGGGGGCTACACCTTC. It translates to CASRTGQGSPVGGYTF.

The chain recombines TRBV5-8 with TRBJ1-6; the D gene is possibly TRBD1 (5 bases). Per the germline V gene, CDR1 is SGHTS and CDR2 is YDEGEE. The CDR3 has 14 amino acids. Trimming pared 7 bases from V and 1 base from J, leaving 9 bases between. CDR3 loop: CASHEGSYNSPLHF. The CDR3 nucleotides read TGTGCCAGCCATGAGGGGTCCTATAATTCACCCCTCCACTTT.

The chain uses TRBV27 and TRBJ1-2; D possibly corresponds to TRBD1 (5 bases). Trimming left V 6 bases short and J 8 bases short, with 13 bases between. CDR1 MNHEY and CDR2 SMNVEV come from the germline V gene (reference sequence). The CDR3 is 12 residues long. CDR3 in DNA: TGTGCCAGCAGCTCGCTAGGGGTGGGCTACACCTTC. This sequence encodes CASSSLGVGYTF.

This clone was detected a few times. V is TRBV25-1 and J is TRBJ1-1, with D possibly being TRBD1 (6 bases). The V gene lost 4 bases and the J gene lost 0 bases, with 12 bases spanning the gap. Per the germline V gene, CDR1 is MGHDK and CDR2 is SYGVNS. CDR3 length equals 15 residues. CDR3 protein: CASSAQGGMNTEAFF. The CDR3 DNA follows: TGTGCCAGCAGTGCACAGGGAGGGATGAACACTGAAGCTTTCTTT.

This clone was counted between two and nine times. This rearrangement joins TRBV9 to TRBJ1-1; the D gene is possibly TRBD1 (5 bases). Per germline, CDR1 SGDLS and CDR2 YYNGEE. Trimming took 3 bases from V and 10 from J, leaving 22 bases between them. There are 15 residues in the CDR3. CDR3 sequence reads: CASSASGTHSSGAFF. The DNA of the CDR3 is TGTGCCAGCAGCGCCTCCGGGACCCACTCCTCCGGAGCTTTCTTT.

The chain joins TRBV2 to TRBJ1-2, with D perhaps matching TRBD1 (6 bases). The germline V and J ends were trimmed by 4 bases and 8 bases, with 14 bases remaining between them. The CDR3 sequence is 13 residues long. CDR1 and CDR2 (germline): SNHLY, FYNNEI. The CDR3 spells CASSGEGVVGYTF. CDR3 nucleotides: TGTGCCAGCAGTGGTGAGGGGGTGGTGGGCTACACCTTC.

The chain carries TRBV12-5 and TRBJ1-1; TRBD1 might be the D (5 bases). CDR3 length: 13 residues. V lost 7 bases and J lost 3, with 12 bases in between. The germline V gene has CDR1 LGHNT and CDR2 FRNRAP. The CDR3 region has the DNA TGTGCTAGTGCCCCAACAGGAGACACTGAAGCTTTCTTT. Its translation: CASAPTGDTEAFF.

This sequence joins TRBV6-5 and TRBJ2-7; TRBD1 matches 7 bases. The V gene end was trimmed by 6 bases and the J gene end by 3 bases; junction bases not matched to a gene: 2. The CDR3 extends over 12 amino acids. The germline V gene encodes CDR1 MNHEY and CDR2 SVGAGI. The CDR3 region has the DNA TGTGCCAGCAGGGACAGGAACTACGAGCAGTACTTC. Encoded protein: CASRDRNYEQYF.

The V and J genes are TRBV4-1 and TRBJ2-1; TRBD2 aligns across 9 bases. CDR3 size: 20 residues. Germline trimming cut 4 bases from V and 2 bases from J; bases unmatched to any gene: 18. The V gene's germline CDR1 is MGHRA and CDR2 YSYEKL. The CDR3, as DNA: TGCGCCAGCAGCCCCCATGTTGACAGAAGACTAGCGGCTACCTACAATGAGCAGTTCTTC. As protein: CASSPHVDRRLAATYNEQFF.

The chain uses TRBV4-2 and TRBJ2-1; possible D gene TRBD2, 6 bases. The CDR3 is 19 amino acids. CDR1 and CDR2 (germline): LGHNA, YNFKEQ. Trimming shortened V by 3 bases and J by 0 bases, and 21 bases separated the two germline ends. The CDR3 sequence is CASSHHPPSDLSSYNEQFF. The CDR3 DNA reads TGTGCCAGCAGCCACCACCCCCCTAGCGACCTGAGCTCCTACAATGAGCAGTTCTTC.

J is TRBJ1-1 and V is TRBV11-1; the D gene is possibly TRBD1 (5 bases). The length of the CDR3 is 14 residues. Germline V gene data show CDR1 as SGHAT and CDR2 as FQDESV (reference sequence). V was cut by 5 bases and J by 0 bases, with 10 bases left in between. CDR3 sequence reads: CASSTGRVNTEAFF. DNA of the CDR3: TGTGCCAGCAGCACAGGCAGGGTGAACACTGAAGCTTTCTTT.

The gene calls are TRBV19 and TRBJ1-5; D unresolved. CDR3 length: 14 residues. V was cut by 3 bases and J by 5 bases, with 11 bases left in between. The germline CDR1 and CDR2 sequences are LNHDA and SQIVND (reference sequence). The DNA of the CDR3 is TGTGCCAGTAGTATTTACCCCGGGGATCAGCCCCAGCATTTT. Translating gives CASSIYPGDQPQHF.

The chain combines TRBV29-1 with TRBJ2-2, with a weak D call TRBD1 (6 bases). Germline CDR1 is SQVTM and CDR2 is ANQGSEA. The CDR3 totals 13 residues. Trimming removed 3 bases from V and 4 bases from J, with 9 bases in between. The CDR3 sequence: CSVETGLTGELFF. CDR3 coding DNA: TGCAGCGTTGAGACAGGACTCACCGGGGAGCTGTTTTTT.

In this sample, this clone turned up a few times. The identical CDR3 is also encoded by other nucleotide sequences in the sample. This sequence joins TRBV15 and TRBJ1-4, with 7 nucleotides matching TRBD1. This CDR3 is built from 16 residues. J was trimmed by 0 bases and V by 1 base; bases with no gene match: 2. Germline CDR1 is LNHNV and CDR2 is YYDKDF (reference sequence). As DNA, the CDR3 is TGTGCCACCAGCAGAGTAACAGGGGCAACTAATGAAAAACTGTTTTTT. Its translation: CATSRVTGATNEKLFF. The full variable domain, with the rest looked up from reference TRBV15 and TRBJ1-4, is DAMVIQNPRYQVTQFGKPVTLSCSQTLNHNVMYWYQQKSSQAPKLLFHYYDKDFNNEADTPDNFQSRRPNTSFCFLDIRSPGLGDTAMYLCATSRVTGATNEKLFFGSGTQLSVL.

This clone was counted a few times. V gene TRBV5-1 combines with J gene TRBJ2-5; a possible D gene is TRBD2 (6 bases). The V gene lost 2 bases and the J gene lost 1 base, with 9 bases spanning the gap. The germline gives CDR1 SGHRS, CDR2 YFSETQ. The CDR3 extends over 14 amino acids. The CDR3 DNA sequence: TGCGCCAGCAGCTTAACTAGCCCCCAAGAGACCCAGTACTTC. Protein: CASSLTSPQETQYF.

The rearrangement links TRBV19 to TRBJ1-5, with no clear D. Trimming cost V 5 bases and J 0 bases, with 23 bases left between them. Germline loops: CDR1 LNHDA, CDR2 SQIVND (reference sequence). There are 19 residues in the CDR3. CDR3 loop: CASSDWTGEGGYSNQPQHF. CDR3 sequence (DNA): TGTGCCAGTAGTGATTGGACGGGTGAGGGAGGCTATAGCAATCAGCCCCAGCATTTT.

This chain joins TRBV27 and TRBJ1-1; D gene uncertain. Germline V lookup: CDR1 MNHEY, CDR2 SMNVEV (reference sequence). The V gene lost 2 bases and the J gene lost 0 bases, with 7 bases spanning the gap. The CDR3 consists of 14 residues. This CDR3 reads CASSLLGMNTEAFF. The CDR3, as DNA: TGTGCCAGCAGTTTACTGGGTATGAACACTGAAGCTTTCTTT.

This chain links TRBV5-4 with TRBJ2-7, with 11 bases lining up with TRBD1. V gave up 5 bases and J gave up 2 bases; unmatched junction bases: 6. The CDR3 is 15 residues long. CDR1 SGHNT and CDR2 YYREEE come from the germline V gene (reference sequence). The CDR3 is CASSSPGQGAYEQYF. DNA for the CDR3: TGTGCCAGCAGTTCACCGGGACAGGGGGCCTACGAGCAGTACTTC.

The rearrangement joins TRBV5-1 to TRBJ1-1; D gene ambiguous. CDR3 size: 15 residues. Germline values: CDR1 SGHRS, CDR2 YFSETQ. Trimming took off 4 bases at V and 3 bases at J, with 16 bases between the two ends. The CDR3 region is CASSADVVKDTEAFF. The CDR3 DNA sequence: TGCGCCAGCAGCGCTGACGTGGTGAAGGACACTGAAGCTTTCTTT.

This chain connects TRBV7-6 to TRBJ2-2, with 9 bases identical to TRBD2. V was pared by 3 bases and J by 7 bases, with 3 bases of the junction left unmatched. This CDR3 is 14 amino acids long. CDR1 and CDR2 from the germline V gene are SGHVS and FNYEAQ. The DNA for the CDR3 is TGTGCCAGCAGCTTTAGCGGGGGTGGCGGGGAGCTGTTTTTT. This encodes CASSFSGGGGELFF.

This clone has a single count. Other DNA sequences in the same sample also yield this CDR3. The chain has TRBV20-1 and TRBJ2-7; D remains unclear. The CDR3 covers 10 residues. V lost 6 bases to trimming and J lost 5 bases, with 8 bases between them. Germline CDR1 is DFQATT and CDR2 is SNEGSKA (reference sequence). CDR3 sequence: CSASDHEQYF. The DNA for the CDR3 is TGCAGTGCCAGTGACCACGAGCAGTACTTC.

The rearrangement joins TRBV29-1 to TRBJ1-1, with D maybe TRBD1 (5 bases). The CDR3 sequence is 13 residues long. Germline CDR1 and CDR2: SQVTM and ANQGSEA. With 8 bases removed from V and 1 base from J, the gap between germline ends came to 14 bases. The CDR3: CSTTGTGNTEAFF. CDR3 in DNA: TGCAGCACTACCGGGACGGGGAACACTGAAGCTTTCTTT.

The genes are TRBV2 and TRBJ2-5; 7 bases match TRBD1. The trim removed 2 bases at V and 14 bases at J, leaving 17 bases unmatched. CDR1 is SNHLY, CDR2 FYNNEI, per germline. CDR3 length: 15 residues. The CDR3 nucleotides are TGTGCCAGCAGTGAAAGAAAATCGGGACAGCATCCTGGATACTTC. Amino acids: CASSERKSGQHPGYF. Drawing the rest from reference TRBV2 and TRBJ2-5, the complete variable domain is EPEVTQTPSHQVTQMGQEVILRCVPISNHLYFYWYRQILGQKVEFLVSFYNNEISEKSEIFDDQFSVERPDGSNFTLKIRSTKLEDSAMYFCASSERKSGQHPGYFGPGTRLLVL.

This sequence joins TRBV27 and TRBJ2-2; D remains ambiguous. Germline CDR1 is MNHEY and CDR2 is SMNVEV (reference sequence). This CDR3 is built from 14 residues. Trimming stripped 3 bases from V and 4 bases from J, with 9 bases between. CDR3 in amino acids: CASSFLGGTGELFF. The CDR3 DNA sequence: TGTGCCAGCAGTTTTTTGGGCGGCACCGGGGAGCTGTTTTTT.